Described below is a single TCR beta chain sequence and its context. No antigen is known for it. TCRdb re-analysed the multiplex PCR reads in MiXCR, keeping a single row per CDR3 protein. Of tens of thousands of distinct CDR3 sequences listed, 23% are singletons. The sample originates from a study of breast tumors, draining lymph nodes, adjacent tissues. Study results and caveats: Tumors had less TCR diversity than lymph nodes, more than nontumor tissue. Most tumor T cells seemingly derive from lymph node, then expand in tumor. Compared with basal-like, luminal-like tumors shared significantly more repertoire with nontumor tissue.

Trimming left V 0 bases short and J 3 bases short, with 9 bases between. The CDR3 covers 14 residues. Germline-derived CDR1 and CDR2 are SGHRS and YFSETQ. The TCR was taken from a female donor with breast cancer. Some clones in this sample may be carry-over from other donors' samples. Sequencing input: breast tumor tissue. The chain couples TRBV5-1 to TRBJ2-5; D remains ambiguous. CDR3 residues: CASSLAVSKETQYF. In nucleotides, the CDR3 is TGCGCCAGCAGCTTGGCCGTCAGTAAAGAGACCCAGTACTTC.